The sequence of this T cell receptor beta chain was determined in a study of T-cell memory formation after mild COVID-19. Background on the study: TCR clustering was largely donor specific. Study-level results: Of the contracting clones, CD4+ ones lay mainly in CM and EM, and CD8+ ones in EMRA. Day 15 to 85 contractors were CD4/CD8 balanced; later expanders leaned CD4+.

Germline values: CDR1 SGHRS, CDR2 YFSETQ. CDR3 size: 12 residues. The germline V and J ends were trimmed by 4 bases and 7 bases, with 12 bases remaining between them. Each CDR3 protein gets one entry after TCRdb re-called the 5' RACE reads with MiXCR. The sample carries around 450,000 distinct CDR3 sequences, 24% recorded once. This clonotype came up a few times. Antigen unknown. The chain carries TRBV5-1 and TRBJ2-7; D not resolved. The sequenced material came from PBMCs or a T cell subset sorted from them (not recorded which). The TCR comes from an adult woman who had mild COVID-19 (a few samples of this study predate the infection). Cell type and time point are not known. The CDR3 region is CASSLPGREQYF. The CDR3 coding sequence is TGCGCCAGCAGCCTCCCCGGGCGGGAGCAGTACTTC. The whole variable domain, filled in from reference TRBV5-1 and TRBJ2-7, reads KAGVTQTPRYLIKTRGQQVTLSCSPISGHRSVSWYQQTPGQGLQFLFEYFSETQRNKGNFPGRFSGRQFSNSRSEMNVSTLELGDSALYLCASSLPGREQYFGPGTRLTVT.